Sequencing of this TCR beta chain was carried out in a study of cytotoxic CD8 clonotypes in ibrutinib-treated CLL. The overall study: There were roughly 10 relapsed/refractory patients and roughly 15 treatment-naive patients, and fewer than 18 were IGHV unmutated. Once treatment had gone on for a median of around eleven months, range 6 to 36, response samples were drawn. Study-wide results and limits: Before falling back toward baseline at progression, clonality had risen at the time of ibrutinib response.

Profiled with immunoSEQ multiplex PCR; TCRdb holds only in-frame clones, not every one. The sample carries 60,000 to 75,000 clones, about nine tenths recorded once. Of note for this clone: Its antigen is undetermined.

The CDR3 covers 14 residues. CDR1 is SGHVS and CDR2 is FQNEAQ in the germline V gene. Trimming took 1 base from V and 6 from J, leaving 13 bases between them. This TCR was recovered from a human donor with chronic lymphocytic leukemia. The chain uses TRBV7-8 and TRBJ2-7; D gene uncertain. The specimen was PBMCs, collected after 12 months of ibrutinib treatment. The CDR3 sequence: CASSLVVGTGEQYF. CDR3 DNA sequence: TGTGCCAGCAGCTTAGTGGTGGGTACGGGCGAGCAGTACTTC.